The 25 T cell receptor beta chains reported below all come from one sample, sequenced in a study of T cell responses to AZD1222 COVID-19 vaccine. Sequencing used immunoSEQ multiplex PCR; TCRdb keeps in-frame clones, though not all of them. The sample has about 62,000 clones; roughly 90% are singletons. The sample consisted of peripheral blood, taken on day 0 of AZD1222 vaccination. Receptors originate from an adult in good health.

J is TRBJ1-5 and V is TRBV29-1, with 9 positions matching TRBD1. From germline, CDR1 is SQVTM and CDR2 ANQGSEA. CDR3 length equals 13 residues. The V and J ends lost 6 bases and 2 bases, in that order; junction bases with no gene match: 2. The CDR3 protein is CSVGQGGNQPQHF. CDR3 sequence (DNA): TGCAGCGTGGGACAGGGTGGCAATCAGCCCCAGCATTTT.

The chain carries TRBV7-8 and TRBJ1-5; 9 bases align to TRBD1. From germline, CDR1 is SGHVS and CDR2 FQNEAQ. The CDR3 loop spans 16 amino acids. V dropped 0 bases and J dropped 3; count of bases not matched to a gene: 3. The CDR3 here is CASSLALQGANQPQHF. The CDR3, as DNA: TGTGCCAGCAGCTTAGCGCTACAGGGGGCCAATCAGCCCCAGCATTTT.

The genes are TRBV18 and TRBJ2-1; D might be TRBD1 (5 bases). The CDR3 length is 12 residues. CDR1 and CDR2 (germline): KGHSH, LQKENI. V was pared by 8 bases and J by 5 bases, with 10 bases between. The DNA for the CDR3 is TGTGCCAGCCAGGGTGGGAACAATGAGCAGTTCTTC. As protein: CASQGGNNEQFF.

The V gene is TRBV11-2, the J gene TRBJ1-1; D is possibly TRBD1 (6 bases). The CDR3 covers 14 residues. The V end was cut by 6 bases, the J end by 4 bases, with 15 bases between. The germline gives CDR1 SGHAT, CDR2 FQNNGV. Here the CDR3 DNA reads TGTGCCAGCAGTGTAGGGGGTTCAGGCACTGAAGCTTTCTTT. Translated, it gives CASSVGGSGTEAFF.

The chain links TRBV27 to TRBJ1-2; D unresolved. The V and J ends lost 5 bases and 6 bases respectively, with 13 bases between them. The CDR3 loop spans 13 amino acids. From germline, CDR1 is MNHEY and CDR2 SMNVEV (reference sequence). CDR3 sequence (DNA): TGTGCCAGCAGTCCGACACGGGCCGATGGCTACACCTTC. Residues: CASSPTRADGYTF.

The chain combines TRBV27 with TRBJ2-2, with D unclear. The length of the CDR3 is 13 residues. Germline V lookup: CDR1 MNHEY, CDR2 SMNVEV (reference sequence). V lost 1 base, J lost 4 bases, and 4 bases lay in between. CDR3 nucleotides: TGTGCCAGCAGTTTATGGGCCACCGGGGAGCTGTTTTTT. Its protein product is CASSLWATGELFF.

This clone occurred once. The gene calls are TRBV5-1 and TRBJ1-2; unclear D gene. CDR1 is SGHRS and CDR2 is YFSETQ in the germline V gene. With 0 bases removed from V and 4 bases from J, the gap between germline ends came to 13 bases. The CDR3 totals 15 residues. The DNA of the CDR3 is TGCGCCAGCAGCTTGGGAGGCGACGGCGGCTATGGCTACACCTTC. Its protein product is CASSLGGDGGYGYTF.

This rearrangement joins TRBV7-9 to TRBJ2-3; no clear D. The CDR3 has 16 amino acids. The V gene's germline CDR1 is SEHNR and CDR2 FQNEAQ (reference sequence). V shed 3 bases and J shed 3 bases, with 16 bases lying between them. CDR3 protein: CASSLLGVAGTDTQYF. The CDR3 DNA sequence: TGTGCCAGCAGCTTGCTTGGTGTAGCTGGGACAGATACGCAGTATTTT.

A single count supports this clone. CDR3 DNA: TGCGCCAGCAGCTATGAGACAGGGCTGAACACTGAAGCTTTCTTT. It codes for CASSYETGLNTEAFF. The chain couples TRBV4-1 to TRBJ1-1; the match to TRBD1 covers 7 bases. CDR3 length: 15 residues. The germline CDR1 and CDR2 sequences are MGHRA and YSYEKL. V lost 5 bases to trimming and J lost 0 bases; unmatched junction nucleotides: 6.

The chain has TRBV14 and TRBJ1-1, with a tentative D call TRBD1 (5 bases). The CDR3 is 11 residues long. Germline V gene sequence: CDR1 SGHDN, CDR2 FVKESK. Deletions cut 10 bases from V and 3 bases from J, with 9 bases between. The CDR3 DNA sequence: TGTGCCACCCAGGGATACACTGAAGCTTTCTTT. Translated, it gives CATQGYTEAFF.

This chain links TRBV18 with TRBJ2-2; perhaps TRBD1 as D (5 bases). The CDR3 contains 15 residues. Germline V gene data show CDR1 as KGHSH and CDR2 as LQKENI. V was pared by 0 bases and J by 3 bases, with 8 bases between. In nucleotides, the CDR3 is TGTGCCAGCTCACCACCGACAGAATACACCGGGGAGCTGTTTTTT. Its translation: CASSPPTEYTGELFF.

V and J are TRBV5-5 and TRBJ2-7; D may be TRBD1 or TRBD2 (6 bases each). This CDR3 contains 15 residues. Germline lookup yields CDR1 SGHKS and CDR2 YYEKEE (reference sequence). V lost 3 bases and J lost 1, with 14 bases in between. CDR3 in DNA: TGTGCCAGCAGCTGGGGGCTAGCGACTTCCTACGAGCAGTACTTC. It translates to CASSWGLATSYEQYF.

CDR3 protein: CASSLGGGRETQYF. Here the CDR3 DNA reads TGCGCCAGCAGCTTGGGAGGGGGCAGAGAGACCCAGTACTTC. The chain couples TRBV5-1 to TRBJ2-5, with 7 bases identical to TRBD1. From germline, CDR1 is SGHRS and CDR2 YFSETQ. This CDR3 is built from 14 residues. Trimming cost V 0 bases and J 4 bases; bases outside gene matches: 3.

This clone was seen a few times. The V call is TRBV6-1, the J call TRBJ2-3; D is unclear. The CDR3 runs 15 residues. The germline CDR1 and CDR2 sequences are MNHNS and SASEGT. The V gene lost 2 bases and the J gene lost 0 bases, with 9 bases spanning the gap. This CDR3 reads CASSESVGSTDTQYF. The DNA for the CDR3 is TGTGCCAGCAGTGAAAGCGTGGGGAGCACAGATACGCAGTATTTT.

This chain joins TRBV11-3 and TRBJ2-1; 14 positions match TRBD2. V gave up 5 bases and J gave up 12 bases; unmatched junction bases: 9. This CDR3 has 15 amino acids. CDR1 is SGHNT and CDR2 is YENEEA in the germline V gene. DNA for the CDR3: TGTGCCAGCAGCGCCCCGACTAGCGGGGGGGCCCGGCAGTTCTTC. This codes for CASSAPTSGGARQFF.

This clone was counted only a few times. V usage is TRBV20-1 and J usage is TRBJ2-5, with TRBD2 as a possible D gene (6 bases). The V gene's germline CDR1 is DFQATT and CDR2 SNEGSKA (reference sequence). This CDR3 is 11 amino acids long. V was pared by 5 bases and J by 5 bases, with 9 bases between. CDR3 amino acids: CSAGRGETQYF. Written as DNA, the CDR3 is TGCAGTGCTGGCCGGGGGGAGACCCAGTACTTC.

The rearrangement joins TRBV6-2 or TRBV6-3 to TRBJ1-4; D might be TRBD1 (5 bases). Trimming took off 3 bases at V and 5 bases at J, with 10 bases between the two ends. The CDR3 spans 14 residues. Per the germline V gene, CDR1 is MNHEY and CDR2 is SVGEGT. In DNA, the CDR3 is TGTGCCAGCAGTTATGGGGACGGCAATGAAAAACTGTTTTTT. Amino acid sequence: CASSYGDGNEKLFF.

The V and J genes are TRBV18 and TRBJ1-5, with a tentative D call TRBD1 (5 bases). Germline CDR1 is KGHSH and CDR2 is LQKENI. Trimming pared 3 bases from V and 1 base from J, leaving 10 bases between. This CDR3 is built from 15 residues. CDR3 region: CASSPTAGSNQPQHF. CDR3 in DNA: TGTGCCAGCTCACCGACCGCAGGGAGCAATCAGCCCCAGCATTTT.

This sequence joins TRBV7-8 and TRBJ1-3; no clear D gene. The CDR3 is 13 residues long. Germline V gives CDR1 SGHVS, CDR2 FQNEAQ. The V end was cut by 4 bases, the J end by 4 bases, with 8 bases between. Here the CDR3 reads CASSWAQGNTIYF. As DNA, the CDR3 is TGTGCCAGCAGCTGGGCACAGGGAAACACCATATATTTT. Full variable domain (remainder filled in from reference TRBV7-8 and TRBJ1-3): GAGVSQSPRYKVAKRGQDVALRCDPISGHVSLFWYQQALGQGPEFLTYFQNEAQLDKSGLPSDRFFAERPEGSVSTLKIQRTQQEDSAVYLCASSWAQGNTIYFGEGSWLTVV.

The sample holds one count of this clone. The chain couples TRBV11-2 to TRBJ2-7; 8 nucleotides align to TRBD2. Germline-derived CDR1 and CDR2 are SGHAT and FQNNGV. The CDR3 length is 18 residues. V shed 1 base and J 2 bases; nucleotides not matched to a gene: 13. CDR3 in amino acids: CASSLVRASGGLTYEQYF. The CDR3 region has the DNA TGTGCCAGCAGCTTAGTACGGGCGAGCGGGGGACTTACCTACGAGCAGTACTTC.

The V call is TRBV19, the J call TRBJ1-6, with D hard to call. Trimming left V 4 bases short and J 0 bases short, with 7 bases between. This CDR3 comprises 15 residues. CDR1 LNHDA and CDR2 SQIVND come from the germline V gene (reference sequence). CDR3 protein: CASSTLSSYNSPLHF. CDR3 coding DNA: TGTGCCAGTAGTACACTTAGCTCCTATAATTCACCCCTCCACTTT.

CDR3: CASSLGTENYEQYF. The CDR3 coding sequence is TGCGCCAGCAGCTTGGGGACAGAGAACTACGAGCAGTACTTC. V usage is TRBV5-1 and J usage is TRBJ2-7; tentative D call: TRBD1 (6 bases). Germline CDR1 is SGHRS and CDR2 is YFSETQ. Trimming shortened V by 0 bases and J by 3 bases, and 10 bases separated the two germline ends. The CDR3 totals 14 residues.

V is TRBV5-3 and J is TRBJ2-1, with a tentative D call TRBD1 (6 bases). TRBV5-3 qualifies as an ORF whose function is uncertain. CDR3 length equals 18 residues. The V gene lost 0 bases and the J gene lost 7 bases, with 23 bases spanning the gap. CDR3 in DNA: TGTGCCAGAAGCTTGGTTCGTAATCGGGACACAATGAGGAATGAGCAGTTCTTC. Encoded protein: CARSLVRNRDTMRNEQFF.

The chain employs TRBV5-1 and TRBJ1-2, with D maybe TRBD1 (6 bases). V was shortened by 4 bases and J by 7 bases, with 23 bases between the two germline ends. This CDR3 has 16 residues. Looked up from germline, CDR1 is SGHRS and CDR2 is YFSETQ. CDR3 in amino acids: CASSPGHAGPRGGYTF. The DNA of the CDR3 is TGCGCCAGCAGCCCGGGACATGCGGGGCCTAGGGGTGGCTACACCTTC.

The CDR3 nucleotides are TGTGCCAGCAGCACTGGGTGGCGGGGCAGTCGGGGTAATACGCAGTATTTT. It is translated as CASSTGWRGSRGNTQYF. The genes are TRBV7-9 and TRBJ2-3, with D tentatively TRBD2 (6 bases). The CDR3 is made up of 17 amino acids. V lost 5 bases and J lost 7, with 25 bases in between. Per the germline V gene, CDR1 is SEHNR and CDR2 is FQNEAQ (reference sequence).